This entry describes one T cell receptor beta chain. Its antigen is not identified. Per germline, CDR1 MDHEN and CDR2 SYDVKM. Trimming stripped 3 bases from V and 4 bases from J, with 9 bases between. This CDR3 is built from 13 residues. This entry is derived from a study of cytomegalovirus exposure and HLA in healthy donors. Study information: A preliminary data release comprised approximately 85 million unique TCRs obtained from HLA-typed donors. General observations from the study: Prediction of most subjects' HLA-A and HLA-B alleles by TCR beta sequences was reportedly accurate. Donor immune exposure was known only as CMV serostatus.

PCR used 60 Vbeta primers and 13 Jbeta primers. Assay used: immunoSEQ multiplex PCR; TCRdb lists only in-frame clones, some missing. The data contain 100,000 to 120,000 clones, approximately 83% of them seen just once; the ten biggest clones take up 2.5%. What was sequenced was PBMCs. The sequence was collected from a woman aged 18-30 years in good health and CMV-seronegative. The chain uses TRBV28 and TRBJ1-1; D is ambiguous. The CDR3 sequence: CASSFHSRTEAFF. CDR3 bases: TGTGCCAGCAGTTTTCACTCCCGCACTGAAGCTTTCTTT.